This T cell receptor beta chain was sequenced for a study of blood T cell repertoires in COVID-19. Whole-study context: Samples taken during acute and convalescent COVID-19 were collected in the United States, Italy and Spain. Sources were T cells, B-cell-depleted T cells, or PBMCs; the material itself was cDNA or gDNA.

In the original analysis: Nucleated cell counts were estimated from reference gene primer amplification. Clones were read by immunoSEQ multiplex PCR, and TCRdb kept only the in-frame ones, dropping some. For V, J and clone size, that table is used; D and trimming come from the DNA. The data hold about 170,000 clones, with more than 70% observed a single time. The V gene end was trimmed by 4 bases and the J gene end by 9 bases; junction bases not matched to a gene: 6. The CDR3 contains 15 residues. Looked up from germline, CDR1 is SGHTS and CDR2 is YDEGEE. The clonotype was recovered from a man aged 45 to 65 with active or convalescent COVID-19. Sequenced material: peripheral blood. V usage is TRBV5-8 and J usage is TRBJ1-6, with 11 bases fitting TRBD1. This CDR3 is CASSVGQGDSSPLHF. CDR3 nucleotides: TGTGCCAGCAGCGTGGGACAGGGGGACAGTTCACCCCTCCACTTT.